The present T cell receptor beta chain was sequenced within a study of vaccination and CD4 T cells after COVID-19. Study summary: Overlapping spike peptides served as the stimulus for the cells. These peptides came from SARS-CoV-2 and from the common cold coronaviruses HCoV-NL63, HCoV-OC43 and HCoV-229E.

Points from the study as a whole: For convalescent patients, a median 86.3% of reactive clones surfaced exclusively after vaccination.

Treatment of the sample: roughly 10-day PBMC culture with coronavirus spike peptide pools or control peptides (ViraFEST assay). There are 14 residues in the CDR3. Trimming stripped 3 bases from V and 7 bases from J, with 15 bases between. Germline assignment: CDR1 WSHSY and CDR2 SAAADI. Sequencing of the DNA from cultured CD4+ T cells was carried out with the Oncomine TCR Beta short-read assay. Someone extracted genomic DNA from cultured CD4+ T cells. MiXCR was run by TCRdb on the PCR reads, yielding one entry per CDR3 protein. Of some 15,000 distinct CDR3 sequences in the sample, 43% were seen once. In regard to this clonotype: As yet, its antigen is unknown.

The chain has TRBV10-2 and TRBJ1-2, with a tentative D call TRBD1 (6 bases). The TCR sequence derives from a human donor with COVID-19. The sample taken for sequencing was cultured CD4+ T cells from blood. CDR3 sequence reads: CASSDPYRELGYTF. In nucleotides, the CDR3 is TGCGCCAGCAGTGACCCTTACAGGGAGCTTGGCTACACCTTC.